This T cell receptor beta chain was found in a study of OX40 agonist ivuxolimab in advanced cancers. Study-level information: Patients were treated with ivuxolimab, an agonistic anti-OX40 (CD134) antibody. Ivuxolimab doses were 0.01, 0.1, 0.3, 1.5, 3 or 10 mg/kg every 2 weeks. Dose-escalation patients suffered from hepatocellular carcinoma, melanoma, renal cell or head and neck cancer. Participants could have had prior anti-PD-1, anti-PD-L1 or anti-CTLA-4 therapy, and more than 35% had some.

Method: immunoSEQ multiplex PCR; TCRdb's copy keeps in-frame clones and lacks some. Of approximately 79,000 clones in the sample, about 92% were seen once. Germline V gene lookup returns CDR1 MNHEY and CDR2 SVGAGI. The CDR3 sequence is 14 residues long. With 8 bases removed from V and 1 base from J, the gap between germline ends came to 14 bases. This material consisted of CD4+ or CD8+ T cells sorted from blood, taken in a trial of the OX40 agonist ivuxolimab. This receptor was taken from an adult with an advanced solid tumor such as melanoma, head and neck, liver or kidney cancer. The chain is built from TRBV6-5 and TRBJ1-1, with TRBD1 as a possible D gene (5 bases). In DNA form, the CDR3 reads TGTGCCAGCTCTCCCTCCGGGGGGAACACTGAAGCTTTCTTT. Protein product: CASSPSGGNTEAFF.